The source of this T cell receptor (beta chain) is a study of cytomegalovirus exposure and HLA in healthy donors. Findings and caveats of the study: Accurate prediction of most subjects' HLA-A and HLA-B alleles from TCR beta sequences was reported. Association of a missense DCLRE1C variant with TCR beta V- and J-gene trimming was reported in a later analysis.

In this sample, this clone turned up a few times. What it recognizes is unknown. Everyone who donated was a healthy bone marrow donor. The PCR used 60 Vbeta and 13 Jbeta primers. Measured with immunoSEQ multiplex PCR; TCRdb has only the in-frame clones, and not every one. This sample has approximately 180,000 clones; over 75% occur once, and the top ten carry almost 6.5%. The ends were cut back, 1 base at V and 4 bases at J, with 6 bases in the middle. This CDR3 region has 13 residues. From germline, CDR1 is SGDLS and CDR2 YYNGEE. The TCR originated in a man aged 35 to 55 in good health and CMV-seropositive. The sequencing sample was made of PBMCs. This chain uses TRBV9 with TRBJ2-1; D unresolved. CDR3: CASSVSPYNEQFF. As DNA, the CDR3 is TGTGCCAGCAGCGTAAGCCCTTACAATGAGCAGTTCTTC.